This T cell receptor (beta chain) was sequenced for a study of early T cells in non-severe SARS-CoV-2 infection. Study details: Chains were not paired, and sequencing was done on bulk RNA from unsorted whole blood. Findings of the study overall: In VDJdb matching, anti-spike CD8 responses were favored while private and CD4 specificities went missing.

This clonotype was found many times. Its antigen is unidentified. Individual cDNA molecules were tagged with unique molecular identifiers, the study reported. TCRdb reprocessed the 5' RACE reads with MiXCR, giving one entry per CDR3 protein. The sample contains 55,000 to 75,000 distinct CDR3 sequences, about 8.4% of which appear only once. The material sequenced was whole blood. This receptor was identified in an adult who was a healthcare worker with PCR-confirmed SARS-CoV-2 infection or an uninfected control (not recorded which).

CDR3 region: CASSYPDRTIRVNNEQFF. DNA of the CDR3: TGTGCCAGCAGTTACCCCGACAGGACTATTAGGGTCAACAATGAGCAGTTCTTC. This rearrangement joins TRBV6-7 to TRBJ2-1; D tentatively reads TRBD1 or TRBD2 (6 bases each). TRBV6-7 is marked as an open reading frame, function uncertain. V was pared by 2 bases and J by 5 bases, with 22 bases between. The CDR3 sequence is 18 residues long.